This T cell receptor beta chain originates from a study of OX40 agonist ivuxolimab in advanced cancers. Study background: Patients took ivuxolimab, an agonistic anti-OX40 (CD134) antibody. Patients undergoing dose escalation presented with hepatocellular carcinoma, melanoma, renal cell or head and neck cancer.

Trimming cost V 11 bases and J 8 bases; bases outside gene matches: 11. Per the germline V gene, CDR1 is SNHLY and CDR2 is FYNNEI. CDR3 size: 12 residues. Points from the study as a whole: At 0.1 to 3.0 mg/kg and by week 6, CD4+ and CD8+ T cells in the blood had expanded clonally. In general, CD8+ T cells held more expanded clones than CD4+ did, on average.

Notes on this clone: Its antigen is currently unknown.

TCRdb keeps only in-frame clones here, not all; method: immunoSEQ multiplex PCR. The sample yields around 63,000 clones, approximately 89% seen once. The input for sequencing was CD4+ or CD8+ T cells sorted from blood, taken in a trial of the OX40 agonist ivuxolimab. The TCR comes from an adult with an advanced solid tumor such as melanoma, head and neck, liver or kidney cancer. V gene TRBV2 combines with J gene TRBJ1-2, with 7 bases aligning to TRBD1. The CDR3 sequence is CAGTPTGKGYTF. CDR3 DNA: TGTGCCGGTACCCCGACAGGGAAAGGCTACACCTTC.